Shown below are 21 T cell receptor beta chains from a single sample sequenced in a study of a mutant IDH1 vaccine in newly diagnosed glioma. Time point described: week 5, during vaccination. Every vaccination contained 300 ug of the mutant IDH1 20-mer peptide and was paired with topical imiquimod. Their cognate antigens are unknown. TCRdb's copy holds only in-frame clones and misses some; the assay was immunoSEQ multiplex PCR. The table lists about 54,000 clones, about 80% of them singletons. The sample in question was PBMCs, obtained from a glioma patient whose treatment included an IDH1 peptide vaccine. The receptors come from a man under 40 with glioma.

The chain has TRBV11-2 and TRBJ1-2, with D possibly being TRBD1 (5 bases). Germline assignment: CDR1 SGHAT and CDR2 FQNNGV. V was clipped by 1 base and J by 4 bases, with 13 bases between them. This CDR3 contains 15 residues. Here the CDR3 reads CASSLVSGSAYGYTF. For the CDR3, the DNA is TGTGCCAGCAGCTTAGTTTCAGGGAGCGCCTATGGCTACACCTTC.

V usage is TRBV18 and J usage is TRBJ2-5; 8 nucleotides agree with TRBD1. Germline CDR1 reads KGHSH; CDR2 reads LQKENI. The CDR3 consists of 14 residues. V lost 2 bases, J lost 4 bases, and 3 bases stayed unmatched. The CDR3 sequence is CASSPAGTGETQYF. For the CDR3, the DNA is TGTGCCAGCTCACCAGCCGGGACAGGAGAGACCCAGTACTTC.

CDR3 sequence: CASSLGQTYGYTF. The CDR3 DNA is TGCGCCAGCAGCTTGGGGCAAACCTATGGCTACACCTTC. V is TRBV5-1 and J is TRBJ1-2; no definite D call. Per the germline V gene, CDR1 is SGHRS and CDR2 is YFSETQ. The CDR3 sequence is 13 residues long. The V end lost 0 bases, the J end lost 4 bases, and 7 bases lay between the germline ends.

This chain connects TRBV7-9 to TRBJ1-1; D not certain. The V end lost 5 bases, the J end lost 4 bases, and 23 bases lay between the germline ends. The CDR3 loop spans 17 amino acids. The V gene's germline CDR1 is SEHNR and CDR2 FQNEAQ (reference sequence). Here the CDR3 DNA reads TGTGCCAGCAGCCCAGTACGGATCGGACCGACGGGCACTGAAGCTTTCTTT. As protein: CASSPVRIGPTGTEAFF.

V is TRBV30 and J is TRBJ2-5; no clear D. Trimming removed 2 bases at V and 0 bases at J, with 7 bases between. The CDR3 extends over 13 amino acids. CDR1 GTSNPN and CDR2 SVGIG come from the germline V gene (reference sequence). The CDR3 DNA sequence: TGTGCCTGGAGTATGGGGTACCAAGAGACCCAGTACTTC. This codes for CAWSMGYQETQYF.

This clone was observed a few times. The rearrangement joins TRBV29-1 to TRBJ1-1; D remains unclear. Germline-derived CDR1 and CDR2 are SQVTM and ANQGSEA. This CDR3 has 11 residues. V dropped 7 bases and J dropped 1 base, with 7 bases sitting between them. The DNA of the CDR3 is TGCAGCGCCCGTCAGAACACTGAAGCTTTCTTT. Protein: CSARQNTEAFF.

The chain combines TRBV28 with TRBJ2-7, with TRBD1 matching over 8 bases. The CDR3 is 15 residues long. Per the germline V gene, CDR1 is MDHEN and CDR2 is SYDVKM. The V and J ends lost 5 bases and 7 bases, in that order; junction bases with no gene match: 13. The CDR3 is CASSTSGTGGWEQYF. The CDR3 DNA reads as TGTGCCAGCAGTACCTCCGGGACAGGAGGGTGGGAGCAGTACTTC.

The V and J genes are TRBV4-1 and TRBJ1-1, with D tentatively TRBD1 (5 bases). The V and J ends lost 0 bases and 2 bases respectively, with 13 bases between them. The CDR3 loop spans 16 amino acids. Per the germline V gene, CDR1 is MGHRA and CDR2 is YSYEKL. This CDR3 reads CASSQDGAPPNTEAFF. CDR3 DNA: TGCGCCAGCAGCCAAGACGGGGCCCCACCTAACACTGAAGCTTTCTTT.

The CDR3 sequence is CASSLGQAWDGYTF. Here the CDR3 DNA reads TGCGCCAGCAGCTTGGGACAGGCGTGGGATGGCTACACCTTC. V usage is TRBV5-1 and J usage is TRBJ1-2; perhaps TRBD1 as D (6 bases). The CDR3 contains 14 residues. The germline V gene has CDR1 SGHRS and CDR2 YFSETQ. V was shortened by 0 bases and J by 6 bases, with 12 bases between the two germline ends. Full variable domain (rest looked up from reference TRBV5-1 and TRBJ1-2): KAGVTQTPRYLIKTRGQQVTLSCSPISGHRSVSWYQQTPGQGLQFLFEYFSETQRNKGNFPGRFSGRQFSNSRSEMNVSTLELGDSALYLCASSLGQAWDGYTFGSGTRLTVV.

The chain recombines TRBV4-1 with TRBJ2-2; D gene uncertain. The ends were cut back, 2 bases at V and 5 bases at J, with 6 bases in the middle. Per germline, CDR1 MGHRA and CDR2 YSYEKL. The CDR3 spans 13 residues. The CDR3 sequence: CASSQWGTGELFF. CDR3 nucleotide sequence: TGCGCCAGCAGCCAATGGGGAACCGGGGAGCTGTTTTTT.

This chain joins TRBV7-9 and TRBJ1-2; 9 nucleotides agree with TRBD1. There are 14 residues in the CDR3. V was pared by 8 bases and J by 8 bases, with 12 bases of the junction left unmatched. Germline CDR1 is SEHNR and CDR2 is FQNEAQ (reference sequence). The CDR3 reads CASYIGQGSLGYTF. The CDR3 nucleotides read TGTGCCAGCTACATCGGACAGGGGAGTCTCGGCTACACCTTC.

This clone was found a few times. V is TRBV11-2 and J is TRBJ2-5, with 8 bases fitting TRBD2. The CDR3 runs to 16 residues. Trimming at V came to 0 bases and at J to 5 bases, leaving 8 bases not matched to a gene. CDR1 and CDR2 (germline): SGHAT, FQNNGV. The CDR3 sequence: CASSLEVRSSGETQYF. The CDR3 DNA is TGTGCCAGCAGCTTAGAGGTTCGTTCTAGCGGGGAGACCCAGTACTTC. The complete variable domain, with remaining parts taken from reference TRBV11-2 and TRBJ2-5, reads EAGVAQSPRYKIIEKRQSVAFWCNPISGHATLYWYQQILGQGPKLLIQFQNNGVVDDSQLPKDRFSAERLKGVDSTLKIQPAKLEDSAVYLCASSLEVRSSGETQYFGPGTRLLVL.

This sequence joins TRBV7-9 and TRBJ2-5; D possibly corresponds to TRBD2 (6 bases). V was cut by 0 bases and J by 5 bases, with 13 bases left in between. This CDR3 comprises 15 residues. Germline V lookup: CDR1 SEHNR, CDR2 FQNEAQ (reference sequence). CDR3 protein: CASSLATRGGETQYF. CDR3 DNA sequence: TGTGCCAGCAGCTTAGCGACTAGGGGCGGGGAGACCCAGTACTTC.

This CDR3 reads CASSFRGRQPQHF. Here the CDR3 DNA reads TGTGCCAGCAGCTTCAGGGGCAGACAGCCCCAGCATTTT. J is TRBJ1-5 and V is TRBV5-8, with D possibly TRBD1 on 6 matching bases. The V gene's germline CDR1 is SGHTS and CDR2 YDEGEE. With 2 bases removed from V and 7 bases from J, the gap between germline ends came to 10 bases. The CDR3 is made up of 13 amino acids.

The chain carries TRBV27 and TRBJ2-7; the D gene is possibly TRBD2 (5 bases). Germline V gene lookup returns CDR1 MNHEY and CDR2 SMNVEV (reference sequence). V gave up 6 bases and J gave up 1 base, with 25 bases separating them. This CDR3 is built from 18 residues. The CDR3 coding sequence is TGTGCCAGCAGCCCCCTCGCGGGCCCAGGCGAGCGATCCTACGAGCAGTACTTC. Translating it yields CASSPLAGPGERSYEQYF.

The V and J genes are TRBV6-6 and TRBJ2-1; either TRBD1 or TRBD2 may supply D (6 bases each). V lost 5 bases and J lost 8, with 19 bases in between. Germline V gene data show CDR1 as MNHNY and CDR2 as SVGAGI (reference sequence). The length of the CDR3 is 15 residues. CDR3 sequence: CASSSEGGRSDEQFF. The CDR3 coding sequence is TGTGCCAGCAGTAGCGAAGGGGGGAGGTCCGATGAGCAGTTCTTC.

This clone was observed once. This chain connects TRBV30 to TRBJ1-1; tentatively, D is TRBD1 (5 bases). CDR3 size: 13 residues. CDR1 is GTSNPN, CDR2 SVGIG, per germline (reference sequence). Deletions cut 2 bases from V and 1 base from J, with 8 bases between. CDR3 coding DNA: TGTGCCTGGAGTCCGGACAAGAACACTGAAGCTTTCTTT. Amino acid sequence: CAWSPDKNTEAFF.

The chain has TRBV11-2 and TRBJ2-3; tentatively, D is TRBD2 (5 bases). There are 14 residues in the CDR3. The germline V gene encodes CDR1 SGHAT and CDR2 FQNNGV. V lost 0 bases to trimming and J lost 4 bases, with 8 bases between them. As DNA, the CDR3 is TGTGCCAGCAGCTTAGAGAGGGTGGCAGATACGCAGTATTTT. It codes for CASSLERVADTQYF.

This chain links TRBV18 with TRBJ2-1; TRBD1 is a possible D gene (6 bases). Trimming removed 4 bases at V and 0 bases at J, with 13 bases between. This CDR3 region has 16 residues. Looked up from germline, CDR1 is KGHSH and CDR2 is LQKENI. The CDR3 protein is CASSLGDNPSYNEQFF. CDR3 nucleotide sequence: TGTGCCAGCTCACTAGGGGACAACCCCTCCTACAATGAGCAGTTCTTC.

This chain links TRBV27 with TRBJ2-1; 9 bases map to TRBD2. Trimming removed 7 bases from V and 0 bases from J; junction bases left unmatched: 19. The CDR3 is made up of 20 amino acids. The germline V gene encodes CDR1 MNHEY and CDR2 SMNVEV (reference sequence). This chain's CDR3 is CASTPLMGLAPLSSYNEQFF. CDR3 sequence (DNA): TGTGCCAGCACCCCCCTAATGGGACTAGCTCCCCTTAGCTCCTACAATGAGCAGTTCTTC.

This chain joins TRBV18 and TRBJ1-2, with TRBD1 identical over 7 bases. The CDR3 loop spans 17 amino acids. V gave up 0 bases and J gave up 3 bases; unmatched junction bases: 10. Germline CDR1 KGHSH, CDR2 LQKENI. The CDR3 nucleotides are TGTGCCAGCTCACCACCGACAGGGCCCTTGCGGTACTATGGCTACACCTTC. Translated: CASSPPTGPLRYYGYTF.